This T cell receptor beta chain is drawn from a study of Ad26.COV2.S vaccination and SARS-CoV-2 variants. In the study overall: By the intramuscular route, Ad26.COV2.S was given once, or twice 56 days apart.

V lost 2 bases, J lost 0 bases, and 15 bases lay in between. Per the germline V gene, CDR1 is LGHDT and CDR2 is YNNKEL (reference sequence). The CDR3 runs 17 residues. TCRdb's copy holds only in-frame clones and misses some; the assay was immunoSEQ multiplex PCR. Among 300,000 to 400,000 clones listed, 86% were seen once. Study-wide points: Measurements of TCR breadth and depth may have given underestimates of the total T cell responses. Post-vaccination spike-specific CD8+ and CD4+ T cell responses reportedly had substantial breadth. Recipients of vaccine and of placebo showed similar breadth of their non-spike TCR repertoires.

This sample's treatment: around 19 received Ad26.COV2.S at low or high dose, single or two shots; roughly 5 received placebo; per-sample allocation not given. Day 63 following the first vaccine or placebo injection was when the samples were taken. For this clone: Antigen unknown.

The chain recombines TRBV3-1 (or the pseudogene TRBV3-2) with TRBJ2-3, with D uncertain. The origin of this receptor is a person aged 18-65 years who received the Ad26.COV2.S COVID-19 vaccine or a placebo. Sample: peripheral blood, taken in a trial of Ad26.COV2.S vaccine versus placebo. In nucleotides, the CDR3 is TGTGCCAGCAGCCAACGGCCCGGCGGAACTAGCACAGATACGCAGTATTTT. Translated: CASSQRPGGTSTDTQYF.